Below, 19 T cell receptor beta chains from the same sample are listed, as sequenced in a study of blood T cell repertoires in COVID-19. Clones were read by immunoSEQ multiplex PCR, and TCRdb kept only the in-frame ones, dropping some. The profile shows 300,000 to 400,000 clones, approximately 91% of them singletons. Material: peripheral blood. The receptors stem from a woman aged 70-85 years with COVID-19, enrolled during active disease.

This CDR3 is CASSNGLTYEQYF. In DNA, the CDR3 is TGCGCCAGCAGTAATGGACTAACCTACGAGCAGTACTTC. This chain links TRBV10-1 with TRBJ2-7; D possibly corresponds to TRBD2 (6 bases). Trimming stripped 5 bases from V and 2 bases from J, with 10 bases between. Germline V gene sequence: CDR1 WNHNN, CDR2 SYGVQD (reference sequence). This CDR3 spans 13 amino acids.

V and J are TRBV19 and TRBJ2-7; 8 bases agree with TRBD1. Germline values: CDR1 LNHDA, CDR2 SQIVND (reference sequence). The J segment lost 5 bases and the V segment lost 4 bases, leaving 4 bases of the junction unmatched. The CDR3 has 13 amino acids. CDR3 sequence: CASSTDRGNEQYF. Here the CDR3 DNA reads TGTGCCAGTAGTACCGACAGGGGCAACGAGCAGTACTTC.

The rearrangement joins TRBV7-9 to TRBJ2-2, with 8 bases fitting TRBD2. The CDR3 is 17 amino acids. Germline CDR1 reads SEHNR; CDR2 reads FQNEAQ (reference sequence). V trimming: 8 bases; J trimming: 0 bases; junction bases outside the gene matches: 11. CDR3: CASGIWRGVSNTGELFF. The CDR3, as DNA: TGTGCCAGCGGGATCTGGCGGGGGGTGTCGAACACCGGGGAGCTGTTTTTT.

This chain joins TRBV5-1 and TRBJ1-2; possible D gene TRBD1, 6 bases. The CDR3 consists of 15 residues. Germline CDR1 and CDR2: SGHRS and YFSETQ. Trimming shortened V by 0 bases and J by 7 bases, and 16 bases separated the two germline ends. For the CDR3, the DNA is TGCGCCAGCAGCTTGGCCGGGGGGCTCACCTCTGGCTACACCTTC. Amino acids: CASSLAGGLTSGYTF. The full variable domain, in which reference TRBV5-1 and TRBJ1-2 provide the parts outside the CDR3, is KAGVTQTPRYLIKTRGQQVTLSCSPISGHRSVSWYQQTPGQGLQFLFEYFSETQRNKGNFPGRFSGRQFSNSRSEMNVSTLELGDSALYLCASSLAGGLTSGYTFGSGTRLTVV.

The genes are TRBV4-1 and TRBJ2-6, with TRBD1 matching over 8 bases. This CDR3 contains 20 residues. CDR1 is MGHRA and CDR2 is YSYEKL in the germline V gene. Germline trimming cut 1 base from V and 4 bases from J; bases unmatched to any gene: 15. CDR3 in amino acids: CASSQVGLRGPKSGANVLTF. The DNA for the CDR3 is TGCGCCAGCAGCCAAGTGGGGCTCAGGGGGCCCAAGTCCGGGGCCAACGTCCTGACTTTC.

The chain uses TRBV9 and TRBJ1-5; 7 bases fit TRBD1. Per germline, CDR1 SGDLS and CDR2 YYNGEE. This CDR3 contains 15 residues. After removal of 3 bases from V and 1 base from J, the junction contained 4 bases not matched to a gene. CDR3 protein: CASSGSGGSNQPQHF. The CDR3 nucleotides read TGTGCCAGCAGCGGATCAGGGGGAAGCAATCAGCCCCAGCATTTT. The whole variable domain, remainder taken from reference TRBV9 and TRBJ1-5, is DSGVTQTPKHLITATGQRVTLRCSPRSGDLSVYWYQQSLDQGLQFLIQYYNGEERAKGNILERFSAQQFPDLHSELNLSSLELGDSALYFCASSGSGGSNQPQHFGDGTRLSIL.

The rearrangement links TRBV19 to TRBJ2-7; 7 nucleotides line up with TRBD1. The V gene's germline CDR1 is LNHDA and CDR2 SQIVND (reference sequence). This CDR3 region has 14 residues. Trimming cost V 5 bases and J 6 bases; bases outside gene matches: 10. This CDR3 reads CASSARQGTIEQYF. The CDR3 DNA reads TGTGCCAGTAGTGCCCGACAGGGAACCATCGAGCAGTACTTC.

The gene calls are TRBV4-3 and TRBJ1-1, with a possible D match to TRBD1 (6 bases). Trimming shortened V by 3 bases and J by 1 base, and 9 bases separated the two germline ends. CDR3 length: 14 amino acids. Germline V lookup: CDR1 LGHNA, CDR2 YSLEER. The CDR3: CASSQPGQNTEAFF. Written as DNA, the CDR3 is TGCGCCAGCAGCCAGCCGGGACAGAACACTGAAGCTTTCTTT.

The J gene is TRBJ2-1, the V gene TRBV7-2; D is unclear. The CDR3 contains 15 residues. In germline, CDR1 is SGHTA, CDR2 FQGNSA. Between the trimmed V and J ends, which lost 1 base and 4 bases, there was a span of 11 bases. CDR3 sequence: CASSLGRLHYNEQFF. In DNA form, the CDR3 reads TGTGCCAGCAGCTTAGGCAGACTCCATTACAATGAGCAGTTCTTC.

The chain links TRBV19 to TRBJ1-1; 10 bases line up with TRBD1. Germline loops: CDR1 LNHDA, CDR2 SQIVND (reference sequence). The length of the CDR3 is 16 residues. The V and J ends lost 7 bases and 5 bases, in that order; junction bases with no gene match: 13. The CDR3 reads CASIANPGTGVTEAFF. For the CDR3, the DNA is TGTGCCAGTATCGCGAATCCGGGGACAGGGGTTACTGAAGCTTTCTTT.

The J gene is TRBJ2-7, the V gene TRBV19; 9 nucleotides align to TRBD1. Germline CDR1 reads LNHDA; CDR2 reads SQIVND (reference sequence). The ends lost 5 bases at V and 5 bases at J; junction bases unmatched: 10. CDR3 size: 15 residues. The CDR3 region is CASSPQGAWRNEQYF. The CDR3 bases are TGTGCCAGTAGTCCACAGGGGGCTTGGCGGAACGAGCAGTACTTC.

V gene TRBV19 combines with J gene TRBJ1-2; 9 bases map to TRBD1. V lost 6 bases, J lost 4 bases, and 9 bases stayed unmatched. Germline V gene lookup returns CDR1 LNHDA and CDR2 SQIVND (reference sequence). CDR3 size: 15 residues. CDR3 residues: CASRGQGTLGYGYTF. In nucleotides, the CDR3 is TGTGCCAGTAGAGGACAGGGGACTCTTGGCTATGGCTACACCTTC.

The rearrangement joins TRBV30 to TRBJ1-1; 11 nucleotides align to TRBD1. This CDR3 has 15 residues. Trimming at V came to 8 bases and at J to 0 bases, leaving 8 bases not matched to a gene. CDR1 and CDR2 (germline): GTSNPN, SVGIG (reference sequence). CDR3 nucleotide sequence: TGTGCCGGAACCCGGACAGGGGGCTTGAACACTGAAGCTTTCTTT. Translated, it gives CAGTRTGGLNTEAFF.

The chain has TRBV6-5 and TRBJ1-6; a weak D match, TRBD1 (5 bases). Per germline, CDR1 MNHEY and CDR2 SVGAGI. This CDR3 is 14 amino acids long. The V gene lost 8 bases and the J gene lost 7 bases, with 15 bases spanning the gap. CDR3 in DNA: TGTGCCAGCTCGATTTTGGGGGGGAATTCACCCCTCCACTTT. Translating gives CASSILGGNSPLHF.

This clone appeared once. The V and J genes are TRBV28 and TRBJ2-7; 11 bases match TRBD2. The germline V gene has CDR1 MDHEN and CDR2 SYDVKM. Losses at the gene ends were 6 bases for V and 5 bases for J; bases not matched to a gene: 6. The CDR3 length is 14 residues. CDR3 coding DNA: TGTGCCAGCAGACGTAGCGGGGGGGCCCACGAGCAGTACTTC. Translating gives CASRRSGGAHEQYF.

The chain is built from TRBV12-3 or TRBV12-4 and TRBJ1-2; D perhaps matches TRBD1 (6 bases). CDR3 size: 13 residues. Trimming removed 5 bases from V and 1 base from J, with 8 bases in between. The DNA of the CDR3 is TGTGCCAGCAGTCCGGGACATAACTATGGCTACACCTTC. Its translation: CASSPGHNYGYTF.

The V call is TRBV13, the J call TRBJ2-1, with 13 bases aligning to TRBD2. This CDR3 comprises 18 residues. Germline assignment: CDR1 PRHDT and CDR2 FYEKMQ (reference sequence). The V and J ends lost 1 base and 4 bases, in that order; junction bases with no gene match: 7. CDR3 sequence (DNA): TGTGCCAGCAGCTTAGCGGGACTAGCGGGGACCGCTTACAATGAGCAGTTCTTC. Its protein is CASSLAGLAGTAYNEQFF.

V and J are TRBV15 and TRBJ1-3; D is perhaps TRBD1 (6 bases). Trimming stripped 4 bases from V and 0 bases from J, with 13 bases between. The CDR3 runs to 16 residues. Germline V CDR1 and CDR2: LNHNV, YYDKDF (reference sequence). Here the CDR3 reads CATSTRDTFSGNTIYF. The CDR3 bases are TGTGCCACCAGCACCCGGGACACCTTCTCTGGAAACACCATATATTTT. Complete variable domain (other parts from reference TRBV15 and TRBJ1-3): DAMVIQNPRYQVTQFGKPVTLSCSQTLNHNVMYWYQQKSSQAPKLLFHYYDKDFNNEADTPDNFQSRRPNTSFCFLDIRSPGLGDTAMYLCATSTRDTFSGNTIYFGEGSWLTVV.

The V and J genes are TRBV5-4 and TRBJ2-2; 7 bases map to TRBD1. There are 15 residues in the CDR3. The V gene's germline CDR1 is SGHNT and CDR2 YYREEE (reference sequence). V shed 0 bases, J shed 7 bases, and the junction held 6 bases outside the gene matches. This chain's CDR3 is CASSLAIQGDGELFF. CDR3 in DNA: TGTGCCAGCAGCTTGGCCATTCAGGGGGACGGGGAGCTGTTTTTT.